The clone carrying this TCR beta chain was observed a few times. Its antigen is currently unknown. The sample originates from a study of T cell responses to AZD1222 COVID-19 vaccine. The method was immunoSEQ multiplex PCR; TCRdb's version includes in-frame clones alone and lacks a portion of them. Among approximately 150,000 clones, about 85% were seen once, and the ten largest hold 2.6%. Study outcomes and limitations: Baseline antibody screening turned up just five to seven seropositive AZD1222 recipients. Most donors were white British, females outnumbered males, and clonal diversity was possibly underestimated. CD4 TCRs linked to vaccination spanned spike, dominating at 160-218 and 743-854. Compared with day 0, the breadth and depth of the Spike-specific TCR repertoire rose significantly after two doses of AZD1222.

In germline, CDR1 is MNHEY, CDR2 SMNVEV (reference sequence). CDR3 length: 16 amino acids. V shed 6 bases, J shed 5 bases, and the junction held 10 bases outside the gene matches. The receptor was isolated from an adult in good health. The V and J genes are TRBV27 and TRBJ1-4, with 9 bases that match TRBD1. Sequenced material: peripheral blood, taken on day 0 of AZD1222 vaccination. This chain's CDR3 is CASRRGQGRANEKLFF. The CDR3 DNA is TGTGCCAGCAGGAGGGGACAGGGAAGGGCAAATGAAAAACTGTTTTTT.